This entry lists 17 T cell receptor beta chains sequenced from one sample in a study of cytomegalovirus exposure and HLA in healthy donors listed by TCRdb under 2017. Library preparation employed the immunoSEQ multiplex PCR assay. For the multiplex PCR, a mixture combining 60 forward primers for TCR Vbeta segments and 13 reverse primers for TCR Jbeta segments was used. The clones in this table, taken by TCRdb from immuneACCESS, are in-frame only. Not every clone is retained; where verified, under half of the shortfall comes from an unresolved V gene, and the cause of the rest is unknown. Recorded for this sample are 150,000 to 200,000 clones; around 62% of them occurred a single time. The ten largest clones capture just under 3% of the sample. The sequenced sample consisted of PBMCs. The receptor source for this set is a middle-aged man in good health and CMV-seronegative.

CDR3 nucleotide sequence: TGCGCCAGCAGCTTGGCCCGTGGAGCAAACACCGGGGAGCTGTTTTTT. Its protein is CASSLARGANTGELFF. This chain uses TRBV5-1 with TRBJ2-2, with no clear D. Germline V gene lookup returns CDR1 SGHRS and CDR2 YFSETQ. This CDR3 is built from 16 residues. Trimming cost V 0 bases and J 2 bases, with 11 bases left between them. Full variable domain (remainder filled in from reference TRBV5-1 and TRBJ2-2): KAGVTQTPRYLIKTRGQQVTLSCSPISGHRSVSWYQQTPGQGLQFLFEYFSETQRNKGNFPGRFSGRQFSNSRSEMNVSTLELGDSALYLCASSLARGANTGELFFGEGSRLTVL.

V is TRBV29-1 and J is TRBJ1-1; tentative D call: TRBD1 (5 bases). The V gene's germline CDR1 is SQVTM and CDR2 ANQGSEA. V lost 4 bases, J lost 4 bases, and 13 bases lay in between. The CDR3 consists of 13 residues. The CDR3 coding sequence is TGCAGCGTTGGCCGCGACAGCTTCACTGAAGCTTTCTTT. Amino acids: CSVGRDSFTEAFF.

This clone showed up just a few times. V is TRBV6-4 and J is TRBJ1-1, with no clear D. The CDR3 has 12 residues. The ends were cut back, 4 bases at V and 8 bases at J, with 11 bases in the middle. Germline CDR1 is MRHNA and CDR2 is SNTAGT. Written as DNA, the CDR3 is TGTGCCAGCAGTGGAGACACTGGGGAAGCTTTCTTT. As protein: CASSGDTGEAFF.

The rearrangement uses TRBV29-1 and TRBJ1-3; D gene uncertain. This CDR3 contains 14 residues. Germline V gives CDR1 SQVTM, CDR2 ANQGSEA. Trimming cost V 4 bases and J 0 bases, with 10 bases left between them. The CDR3 DNA follows: TGCAGCGTTGGGGCTACAACCTCTGGAAACACCATATATTTT. The encoded protein is CSVGATTSGNTIYF.

The chain uses TRBV10-3 and TRBJ2-1; possible D gene TRBD2, 6 bases. The V gene's germline CDR1 is ENHRY and CDR2 SYGVKD. Trimming took off 5 bases at V and 9 bases at J, with 11 bases between the two ends. The CDR3 consists of 12 residues. The CDR3 DNA reads TGTGCCATCAGTCCGGACGGGGGTGAGCAGTTCTTC. Translated, it gives CAISPDGGEQFF.

The J gene is TRBJ1-4, the V gene TRBV9; 9 bases fit TRBD1. CDR1 is SGDLS, CDR2 YYNGEE, per germline. The trim removed 4 bases at V and 0 bases at J, leaving 7 bases unmatched. This CDR3 has 17 amino acids. The CDR3 spells CASSPPGTGSTNEKLFF. DNA for the CDR3: TGTGCCAGCAGCCCCCCCGGGACAGGGTCAACTAATGAAAAACTGTTTTTT.

This rearrangement joins TRBV7-3 to TRBJ2-3, with TRBD2 matching 14 bases. Losses at the gene ends were 1 base for V and 1 base for J; bases not matched to a gene: 4. The CDR3 sequence is 18 residues long. CDR1 is SGHTA, CDR2 FQGTGA, per germline. CDR3 sequence reads: CASSLMGLAGEGTDTQYF. For the CDR3, the DNA is TGTGCCAGCAGCTTAATGGGACTAGCGGGAGAGGGCACAGATACGCAGTATTTT.

The rearrangement joins TRBV15 to TRBJ2-7, with a weak D call TRBD2 (5 bases). Germline V lookup: CDR1 LNHNV, CDR2 YYDKDF (reference sequence). Between the trimmed V and J ends, which lost 0 bases and 5 bases, there was a span of 14 bases. The CDR3 extends over 15 amino acids. The CDR3 region is CATSRDRAVRDEQYF. CDR3 in DNA: TGTGCCACCAGCAGAGATAGGGCGGTGAGGGACGAGCAGTACTTC.

The chain has TRBV5-6 and TRBJ1-6; D is undetermined. The V gene's germline CDR1 is SGHDT and CDR2 YYEEEE. The CDR3 sequence is 15 residues long. With 4 bases removed from V and 12 bases from J, the gap between germline ends came to 20 bases. The CDR3 DNA reads TGTGCCAGCAGCCCCCGACGGAGTCTGGCCGGACCCCTCCACTTT. The encoded protein is CASSPRRSLAGPLHF.

The chain couples TRBV10-3 to TRBJ1-5, with D perhaps TRBD1 (5 bases). Germline loops: CDR1 ENHRY, CDR2 SYGVKD. The CDR3 length is 16 residues. V gave up 0 bases and J gave up 2 bases, with 11 bases separating them. CDR3 sequence: CAISESGGVGNQPQHF. Written as DNA, the CDR3 is TGTGCCATCAGTGAGTCGGGAGGGGTTGGCAATCAGCCCCAGCATTTT.

Of note for this clone: In the same sample, other DNA sequences code for this CDR3. The V and J genes are TRBV5-4 and TRBJ1-4; tentative D call: TRBD1 (5 bases). The CDR3 runs 15 residues. The germline V gene encodes CDR1 SGHNT and CDR2 YYREEE (reference sequence). V lost 4 bases and J 0 bases, leaving 10 bases between the germline ends. The CDR3 spells CASSEDTPTNEKLFF. The DNA of the CDR3 is TGTGCCAGCAGCGAGGACACACCAACTAATGAAAAACTGTTTTTT.

The gene calls are TRBV6-5 and TRBJ1-2; D possibly corresponds to TRBD1 (5 bases). Germline lookup yields CDR1 MNHEY and CDR2 SVGAGI. The ends were cut back, 2 bases at V and 7 bases at J, with 20 bases in the middle. The CDR3 consists of 16 residues. This CDR3 reads CASSYRTGRGLGGYTF. The DNA of the CDR3 is TGTGCCAGCAGTTACCGCACCGGGAGGGGCTTAGGTGGCTACACCTTC.

The V gene is TRBV11-2, the J gene TRBJ2-3; no reliable D call. The CDR3 has 15 residues. The ends were cut back, 5 bases at V and 3 bases at J, with 15 bases in the middle. Germline lookup yields CDR1 SGHAT and CDR2 FQNNGV. The CDR3 nucleotides read TGTGCCAGCAGCCCCCGTCGGTCGGAGACAGATACGCAGTATTTT. This codes for CASSPRRSETDTQYF.

The chain uses TRBV30 and TRBJ2-7, with D possibly TRBD2 on 6 matching bases. The CDR3 is made up of 13 amino acids. Trimming took off 4 bases at V and 2 bases at J, with 12 bases between the two ends. Germline values: CDR1 GTSNPN, CDR2 SVGIG (reference sequence). In DNA form, the CDR3 reads TGTGCCTGGACGGGCGGGGTCACCTACGAGCAGTACTTC. Translating it yields CAWTGGVTYEQYF.

The V call is TRBV5-4, the J call TRBJ2-5; TRBD2 aligns across 9 bases. Gene TRBJ2-7 matches the end of the DNA better, so the J call may be wrong. The CDR3 is 14 residues long. The germline V gene has CDR1 SGHNT and CDR2 YYREEE (reference sequence). CDR3 sequence (DNA): TGTGCCAGCAGCCCCGGACTAGCGACGCGCGAGCAGTACTTC. Translation gives CASSPGLATREQYF.

V is TRBV5-1 and J is TRBJ2-7, with D possibly TRBD1 on 6 matching bases. The CDR3 spans 15 residues. Deletions cut 0 bases from V and 2 bases from J, with 12 bases between. The germline gives CDR1 SGHRS, CDR2 YFSETQ. The CDR3 here is CASSLGPDSPYEQYF. Written as DNA, the CDR3 is TGCGCCAGCAGCTTGGGGCCGGACAGCCCCTACGAGCAGTACTTC. Complete variable domain (other parts from reference TRBV5-1 and TRBJ2-7): KAGVTQTPRYLIKTRGQQVTLSCSPISGHRSVSWYQQTPGQGLQFLFEYFSETQRNKGNFPGRFSGRQFSNSRSEMNVSTLELGDSALYLCASSLGPDSPYEQYFGPGTRLTVT.

There are a few counts of this clone. The chain has TRBV7-6 and TRBJ1-2, with D perhaps TRBD1 (6 bases). Germline CDR1 is SGHVS and CDR2 is FNYEAQ. Trimming removed 5 bases from V and 6 bases from J, with 13 bases in between. This CDR3 has 13 residues. Here the CDR3 reads CASSPRGGHGYTF. In DNA form, the CDR3 reads TGTGCCAGCAGCCCTAGGGGGGGTCATGGCTACACCTTC.